The clone carrying this T cell receptor (beta chain) is a singleton in its sample. Every donor, a Caucasian adult, lived in Nashville, Tennessee. Trimming took 1 base from V and 0 from J; bases not matched to a gene: 5. In germline, CDR1 is SGHRS, CDR2 YFSETQ. The CDR3 contains 16 residues. The sample comes from a study of shared clonotypes between healthy human individuals. TCRdb keeps only in-frame clones here, not all; method: immunoSEQ multiplex PCR. The table lists around 330,000 clones, around 74% of them singletons. The sample was memory CD4+ T cells sorted from blood. Described subset: CD45RA-negative fraction. The chain employs TRBV5-1 and TRBJ2-3, with TRBD1 identical over 7 bases. The receptor comes from a man aged 25-40 years in good health. The CDR3 sequence: CASSLMGDSSTDTQYF. In nucleotides, the CDR3 is TGCGCCAGCAGCTTGATGGGGGACAGTAGCACAGATACGCAGTATTTT.